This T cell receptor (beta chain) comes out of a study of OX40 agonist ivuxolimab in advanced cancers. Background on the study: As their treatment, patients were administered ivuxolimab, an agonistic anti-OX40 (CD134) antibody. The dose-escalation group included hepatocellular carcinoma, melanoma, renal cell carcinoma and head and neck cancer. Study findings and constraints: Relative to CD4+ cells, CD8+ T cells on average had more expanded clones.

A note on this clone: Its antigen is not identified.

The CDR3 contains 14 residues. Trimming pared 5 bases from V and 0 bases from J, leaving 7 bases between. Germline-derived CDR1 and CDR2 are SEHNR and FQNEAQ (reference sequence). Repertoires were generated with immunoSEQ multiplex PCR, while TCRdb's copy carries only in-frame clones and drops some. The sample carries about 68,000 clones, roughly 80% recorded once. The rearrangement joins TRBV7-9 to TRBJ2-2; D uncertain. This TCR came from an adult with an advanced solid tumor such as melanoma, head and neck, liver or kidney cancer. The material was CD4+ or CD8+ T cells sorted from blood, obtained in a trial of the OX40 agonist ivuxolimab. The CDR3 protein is CASSQTPNTGELFF. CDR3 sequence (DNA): TGTGCCAGCAGCCAAACTCCGAACACCGGGGAGCTGTTTTTT.